Described below is a single T cell receptor beta chain sequence and its context. The antigen remains undetermined. Germline V gives CDR1 SGHAT, CDR2 FQNNGV. The CDR3 spans 16 residues. V was pared by 1 base and J by 7 bases, with 9 bases of the junction left unmatched. Method: immunoSEQ multiplex PCR; TCRdb's copy keeps in-frame clones and lacks some. The table lists tens of thousands of clones, just under 80% of them singletons. These data originate in a study of OX40 agonist ivuxolimab in advanced cancers. Findings and caveats of the study: Expanded peripheral T cells had an undetermined antigen specificity. CD4+ and CD8+ blood T cells expanded clonally by week 6 at 0.1 to 3.0 mg/kg. Nonresponders included some who also had low normalized T-cell clonal expansion.

Excluded were patients having autoimmune disease history or systemic immunosuppression. This chain joins TRBV11-2 and TRBJ2-1; 8 bases are shared with TRBD2. The source material was CD4+ or CD8+ T cells sorted from blood, sampled in a trial of the OX40 agonist ivuxolimab. The receptor comes from an adult with an advanced solid tumor such as melanoma, head and neck, liver or kidney cancer. CDR3 sequence reads: CASSLGGGRSRNEQFF. The CDR3 DNA follows: TGTGCCAGCAGCTTAGGGGGCGGGAGGTCTCGGAATGAGCAGTTCTTC.